The present T cell receptor beta chain was sequenced within a study of T cell responses to AZD1222 COVID-19 vaccine. Study outcomes and limitations: Researchers took repertoire samples only after the peak T cell response had come. With dominance at 160-218 and 743-854, vaccine-associated CD4 TCRs spanned spike.

Profiling relied on immunoSEQ multiplex PCR, and the TCRdb table lists in-frame clones only, not all of them. In the table there are 180,000 or so clones, 94% of which are singletons. The CDR3 consists of 12 residues. The V end lost 2 bases, the J end lost 9 bases, and 9 bases lay between the germline ends. CDR1 and CDR2 (germline): SGHRS, YFSETQ. About this clone itself: Its antigen is undetermined.

V and J are TRBV5-1 and TRBJ2-1; D may correspond to TRBD1 or TRBD2 (5 bases each). This receptor was taken from an adult in good health. This specimen was peripheral blood, taken on day 0 of AZD1222 vaccination. The CDR3 reads CASSFEGFEQFF. The CDR3 DNA reads TGCGCCAGCAGCTTTGAGGGGTTTGAGCAGTTCTTC.